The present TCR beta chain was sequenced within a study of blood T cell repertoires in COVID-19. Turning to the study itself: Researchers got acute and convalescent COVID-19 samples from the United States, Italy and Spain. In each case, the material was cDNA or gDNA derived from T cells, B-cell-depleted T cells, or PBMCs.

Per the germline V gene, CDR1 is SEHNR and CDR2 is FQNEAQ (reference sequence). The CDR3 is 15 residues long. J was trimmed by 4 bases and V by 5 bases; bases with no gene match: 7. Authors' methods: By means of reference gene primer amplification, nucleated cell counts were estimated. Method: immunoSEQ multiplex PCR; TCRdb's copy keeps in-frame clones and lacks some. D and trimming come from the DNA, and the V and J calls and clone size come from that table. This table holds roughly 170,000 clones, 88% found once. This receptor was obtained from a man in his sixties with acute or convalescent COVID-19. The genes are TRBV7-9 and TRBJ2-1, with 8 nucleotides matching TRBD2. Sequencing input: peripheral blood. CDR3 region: CASSLGVAGYNEQFF. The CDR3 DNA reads TGTGCCAGCAGCCTAGGGGTAGCGGGGTACAATGAGCAGTTCTTC.